Below, 22 T cell receptor beta chains from the same sample are listed, as sequenced in a study of cytomegalovirus exposure and HLA in healthy donors (dated by TCRdb to about 2017). The method was the immunoSEQ multiplex PCR assay. What TCRdb holds here is the immuneACCESS table cut down to in-frame rearrangements. Part of the clones is not present; checked against another copy, under half of the missing clones reflect an unresolved V gene, and the others are unexplained. This sample has about 330,000 clones in its table, and roughly 85% of those were observed once. The top ten clonotypes cover about 0.91% of the sample. The sequencing sample was made of PBMCs. Receptor source: a woman aged 18 to 35 in good health and CMV-seronegative.

The rearrangement joins TRBV4-3 to TRBJ1-4; 11 bases are a match to TRBD1. CDR3 length equals 16 residues. With 0 bases clipped from V and 10 bases from J, the junction kept 7 bases outside the gene matches. Per germline, CDR1 LGHNA and CDR2 YSLEER. The CDR3 sequence is CASSQDTDRGRGKLFF. CDR3 DNA sequence: TGCGCCAGCAGCCAAGATACGGACAGGGGGCGAGGAAAACTGTTTTTT.

This chain joins TRBV5-6 and TRBJ2-7; a weak D match, TRBD2 (7 bases). Germline CDR1 SGHDT, CDR2 YYEEEE. V lost 0 bases and J 6 bases, leaving 16 bases between the germline ends. This CDR3 comprises 15 residues. CDR3 amino acids: CASSLVSGGMGEQYF. DNA for the CDR3: TGTGCCAGCAGCTTGGTATCGGGGGGCATGGGCGAGCAGTACTTC. The whole variable domain, filled in from reference TRBV5-6 and TRBJ2-7, reads DAGVTQSPTHLIKTRGQQVTLRCSPKSGHDTVSWYQQALGQGPQFIFQYYEEEERQRGNFPDRFSGHQFPNYSSELNVNALLLGDSALYLCASSLVSGGMGEQYFGPGTRLTVT.

The table lists this clone with a few counts. The V call is TRBV5-6, the J call TRBJ1-4; D is ambiguous. CDR1 is SGHDT and CDR2 is YYEEEE in the germline V gene. The CDR3 consists of 14 residues. V shed 4 bases and J shed 5 bases, with 12 bases lying between them. The CDR3, as DNA: TGTGCCAGCAGCCCCATAGTGGAGAATGAAAAACTGTTTTTT. Its translation is CASSPIVENEKLFF.

J is TRBJ2-2 and V is TRBV6-5; perhaps TRBD1 as D (5 bases). The germline CDR1 and CDR2 sequences are MNHEY and SVGAGI. V was pared by 4 bases and J by 4 bases, with 7 bases between. The CDR3 has 13 residues. The CDR3 DNA reads as TGTGCCAGCAGTTGGACAAGCACCGGGGAGCTGTTTTTT. As protein: CASSWTSTGELFF.

The chain recombines TRBV6-6 with TRBJ2-7; 14 bases line up with TRBD2. J was trimmed by 3 bases and V by 6 bases; bases with no gene match: 1. Germline CDR1 reads MNHNY; CDR2 reads SVGAGI (reference sequence). The CDR3 runs to 14 residues. CDR3: CASRGTSGSYEQYF. CDR3 coding DNA: TGTGCCAGCAGAGGGACTAGCGGGAGCTACGAGCAGTACTTC.

This chain joins TRBV14 and TRBJ2-3, with D hard to call. The ends were cut back, 4 bases at V and 7 bases at J, with 12 bases in the middle. The length of the CDR3 is 13 residues. CDR1 is SGHDN, CDR2 FVKESK, per germline. CDR3 sequence (DNA): TGTGCCAGCAGCCCACTCGTCTCTCATACGCAGTATTTT. This gives the protein CASSPLVSHTQYF.

V gene TRBV9 combines with J gene TRBJ2-1; 9 bases agree with TRBD1. Germline V gives CDR1 SGDLS, CDR2 YYNGEE. The CDR3 is made up of 15 amino acids. V shed 2 bases, J shed 7 bases, and the junction held 7 bases outside the gene matches. Here the CDR3 reads CASSVRQGVSNEQFF. In DNA, the CDR3 is TGTGCCAGCAGCGTGCGACAGGGGGTTTCAAATGAGCAGTTCTTC.

The sample holds one count of this clone. This rearrangement joins TRBV2 to TRBJ1-2, with D tentatively TRBD1 (6 bases). Trimming pared 7 bases from V and 6 bases from J, leaving 21 bases between. CDR3 length: 15 residues. Looked up from germline, CDR1 is SNHLY and CDR2 is FYNNEI. CDR3 residues: CASTPMGPGVNGYTF. The CDR3 region has the DNA TGTGCCAGCACTCCCATGGGGCCAGGGGTTAATGGCTACACCTTC.

This clone was picked up one time. This chain connects TRBV6-6 to TRBJ2-3, with D possibly being TRBD1 (8 bases). This CDR3 is built from 16 residues. V was pared by 6 bases and J by 6 bases, with 22 bases between. The germline CDR1 and CDR2 sequences are MNHNY and SVGAGI (reference sequence). In nucleotides, the CDR3 is TGTGCCAGCAGGCCCCAGGGGGCGGGAGTAGTGGATACGCAGTATTTT. This gives the protein CASRPQGAGVVDTQYF.

The rearrangement joins TRBV9 to TRBJ2-1; TRBD2 matches at 7 bases. The CDR3 runs to 15 residues. From germline, CDR1 is SGDLS and CDR2 YYNGEE. J was trimmed by 6 bases and V by 2 bases; bases with no gene match: 8. The CDR3 sequence is CASSVTGAGRNEQFF. CDR3 DNA sequence: TGTGCCAGCAGCGTTACGGGAGCGGGGCGCAATGAGCAGTTCTTC. The full variable domain, rest sourced from reference TRBV9 and TRBJ2-1, is DSGVTQTPKHLITATGQRVTLRCSPRSGDLSVYWYQQSLDQGLQFLIQYYNGEERAKGNILERFSAQQFPDLHSELNLSSLELGDSALYFCASSVTGAGRNEQFFGPGTRLTVL.

The chain couples TRBV28 to TRBJ2-7, with D possibly TRBD2 on 6 matching bases. Germline-derived CDR1 and CDR2 are MDHEN and SYDVKM. V lost 8 bases and J 4 bases, leaving 9 bases between the germline ends. This CDR3 is 11 amino acids long. The CDR3 loop reads CASGRNYEQYF. DNA of the CDR3: TGTGCCAGCGGGAGGAATTACGAGCAGTACTTC.

The chain uses TRBV5-4 and TRBJ2-5; maybe TRBD1 (5 bases). V was clipped by 2 bases and J by 4 bases, with 12 bases between them. The CDR3 runs to 14 residues. Looked up from germline, CDR1 is SGHNT and CDR2 is YYREEE (reference sequence). The CDR3 DNA reads TGTGCCAGCAGCTTATCGACAGCTCGAGAGACCCAGTACTTC. It specifies CASSLSTARETQYF.

V is TRBV4-3 and J is TRBJ1-4; D unclear. Germline loops: CDR1 LGHNA, CDR2 YSLEER. This CDR3 is 13 amino acids long. With 0 bases removed from V and 10 bases from J, the gap between germline ends came to 9 bases. The chain's CDR3 is CASSQDRETKLFF. The CDR3 DNA follows: TGCGCCAGCAGCCAAGACCGGGAGACAAAACTGTTTTTT.

CDR3 residues: CASSDTGTGWGETQYF. The CDR3 region has the DNA TGTGCCAGCAGTGACACCGGGACAGGGTGGGGAGAGACCCAGTACTTC. The rearrangement uses TRBV25-1 and TRBJ2-5, with 9 bases matching TRBD1. The CDR3 runs to 16 residues. Germline assignment: CDR1 MGHDK and CDR2 SYGVNS. V shed 3 bases, J shed 4 bases, and the junction held 9 bases outside the gene matches.

The chain has TRBV6-5 and TRBJ1-5, with D perhaps matching TRBD1 (5 bases). Trimming removed 6 bases from V and 2 bases from J, with 14 bases in between. This CDR3 spans 15 amino acids. Per the germline V gene, CDR1 is MNHEY and CDR2 is SVGAGI. CDR3 DNA sequence: TGTGCCAGCAGCGGGGGGAGCACAGGCAATCAGCCCCAGCATTTT. Protein: CASSGGSTGNQPQHF.

This clone has a single count. The chain links TRBV6-5 to TRBJ2-7; D not resolved. Per germline, CDR1 MNHEY and CDR2 SVGAGI. V shed 4 bases and J shed 0 bases, with 7 bases lying between them. The CDR3 has 13 residues. This chain's CDR3 is CASSSDTSYEQYF. The CDR3 nucleotides read TGTGCCAGCAGTTCAGACACCTCCTACGAGCAGTACTTC.

The chain links TRBV29-1 to TRBJ2-7, with 9 bases fitting TRBD1. This CDR3 comprises 13 residues. Per germline, CDR1 SQVTM and CDR2 ANQGSEA. V lost 4 bases to trimming and J lost 3 bases; unmatched junction nucleotides: 4. The CDR3 DNA is TGCAGCGTTGCCCCGGGACAGGGCTACGAGCAGTACTTC. The encoded protein is CSVAPGQGYEQYF.

The chain is built from TRBV28 and TRBJ1-1, with TRBD1 identical over 7 bases. The germline CDR1 and CDR2 sequences are MDHEN and SYDVKM. This CDR3 region has 14 residues. The V gene end was trimmed by 6 bases and the J gene end by 8 bases; junction bases not matched to a gene: 12. The CDR3 sequence: CASRTLQGTREAFF. For the CDR3, the DNA is TGTGCCAGCAGAACTTTACAGGGGACTAGGGAAGCTTTCTTT.

The gene calls are TRBV28 and TRBJ2-5, with D perhaps matching TRBD1 (5 bases). Deletions cut 4 bases from V and 1 base from J, with 10 bases between. The CDR3 is 14 residues long. Germline assignment: CDR1 MDHEN and CDR2 SYDVKM. Here the CDR3 DNA reads TGTGCCAGCAGTTCCAGGGCCCTCCAAGAGACCCAGTACTTC. It codes for CASSSRALQETQYF.

V gene TRBV6-5 combines with J gene TRBJ1-2, with 9 bases aligning to TRBD1. The CDR3 is 14 residues long. Germline values: CDR1 MNHEY, CDR2 SVGAGI. The V and J ends lost 6 bases and 1 base, in that order; junction bases with no gene match: 3. CDR3 sequence (DNA): TGTGCCAGCAGCCGGGACAGGGTTAACTATGGCTACACCTTC. Protein: CASSRDRVNYGYTF.

The J gene is TRBJ1-5, the V gene TRBV5-6, with D unclear. CDR1 SGHDT and CDR2 YYEEEE come from the germline V gene. V was clipped by 0 bases and J by 2 bases, with 9 bases between them. The length of the CDR3 is 15 residues. Here the CDR3 DNA reads TGTGCCAGCAGCTTGGATTCTTCTGGCAATCAGCCCCAGCATTTT. It specifies CASSLDSSGNQPQHF.

This clone was recorded only once. The CDR3 DNA follows: TGCGCCAGCAGCCAAGTATGGACAGGGCGAGGCGAGCAGTACTTC. It specifies CASSQVWTGRGEQYF. The chain couples TRBV4-1 to TRBJ2-7; 8 bases align to TRBD1. In germline, CDR1 is MGHRA, CDR2 YSYEKL. The CDR3 totals 15 residues. Trimming cost V 1 base and J 6 bases; bases outside gene matches: 8.